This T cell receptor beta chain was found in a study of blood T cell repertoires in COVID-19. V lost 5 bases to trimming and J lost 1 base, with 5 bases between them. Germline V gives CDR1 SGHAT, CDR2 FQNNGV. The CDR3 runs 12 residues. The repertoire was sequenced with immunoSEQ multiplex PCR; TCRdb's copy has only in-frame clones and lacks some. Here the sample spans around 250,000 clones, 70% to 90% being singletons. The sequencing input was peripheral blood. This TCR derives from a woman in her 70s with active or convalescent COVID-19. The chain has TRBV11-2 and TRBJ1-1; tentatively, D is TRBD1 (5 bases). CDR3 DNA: TGTGCCAGCAGCCAGGGGAACACTGAAGCTTTCTTT. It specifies CASSQGNTEAFF.